This is a list of T cell receptor beta chains from one sample in a study of shared clonotypes between healthy human individuals. TCRdb's table, derived via immunoSEQ multiplex PCR, lists solely in-frame clones and lacks some. The table has nearly 500,000 clones, about three quarters seen once. The sequenced sample consisted of PBMCs. The receptors come from a middle-aged woman in good health. Some clones in this sample may be carry-over from other donors' samples. The CDR3 runs from the conserved cysteine through the conserved F or W. Fields, in order: clone size, V gene, D gene, J gene, CDR3 DNA, CDR3 protein. The D gene is left open where the match is weak. Expanded clones are given a class, and other clones once, few, many or no size at all.

size: few; V: TRBV7-8; D: -; J: TRBJ2-7; DNA: TGTGCCAGCAGCTTAGCGGGACTTTCCTACGAGCAGTACTTC; CDR3: CASSLAGLSYEQYF
size: -; V: TRBV30; D: -; J: TRBJ2-1; DNA: TGTGCCTGGAGTGCTATTCTAGGCAATGAGCAGTTCTTC; CDR3: CAWSAILGNEQFF
size: once; V: TRBV7-3; D: TRBD2; J: TRBJ2-1; DNA: TGTGCCAGCAGTCCGAGGACTAGCGGGAGGGCCGGGACGAATGAGCAGTTCTTC; CDR3: CASSPRTSGRAGTNEQFF
size: -; V: TRBV2; D: -; J: TRBJ1-1; DNA: TGTGCCAGCAGTGAACGGGTCTACACTGAAGCTTTCTTT; CDR3: CASSERVYTEAFF
size: once; V: TRBV18; D: -; J: TRBJ1-1; DNA: TGTGCCAGCTCACCACAGGGGCAGAACACTGAAGCTTTCTTT; CDR3: CASSPQGQNTEAFF
size: -; V: TRBV5-4; D: -; J: TRBJ2-4; DNA: TGTGCCAGCAGCTTGGCTACAATACTTCCGAATAGGGGTAAAAACATTCAGTACTTC; CDR3: CASSLATILPNRGKNIQYF
size: -; V: TRBV9; D: TRBD1; J: TRBJ1-2; DNA: TGTGCCAGCAGCGCGCAGGGACAGAGTGGTGGCTACACCTTC; CDR3: CASSAQGQSGGYTF
size: -; V: TRBV28; D: TRBD2; J: TRBJ2-1; DNA: TGTGCCAGCAGTTCCTACCCCCCTAGCGGGCCATACAATGAGCAGTTCTTC; CDR3: CASSSYPPSGPYNEQFF
size: -; V: TRBV11-3; D: TRBD2; J: TRBJ2-1; DNA: TGTGCCAGCAGCCGAGCCGGCGGGAGCGGAAGCAATGAGCAGTTCTTC; CDR3: CASSRAGGSGSNEQFF
size: -; V: TRBV4-3; D: -; J: TRBJ1-3; DNA: TGCGCCAGCAGCCAAGAGGCCGCGGGGACATCTGGAAACACCATATATTTT; CDR3: CASSQEAAGTSGNTIYF
size: -; V: TRBV5-1; D: -; J: TRBJ2-1; DNA: TGCGCCAGCAGCTTGCGGGGACACCCACGGGGTGAGCAGTTCTTC; CDR3: CASSLRGHPRGEQFF
size: -; V: TRBV5-1; D: TRBD2; J: TRBJ2-1; DNA: TGCGCCAGCAGCCTGACTAGCGGGGTACCCAATGAGCAGTTCTTC; CDR3: CASSLTSGVPNEQFF
size: few; V: TRBV5-1; D: -; J: TRBJ2-1; DNA: TGCGCCAGCAGCTTGGAGATAGGCTACAATGAGCAGTTCTTC; CDR3: CASSLEIGYNEQFF
size: -; V: TRBV28; D: -; J: TRBJ1-2; DNA: TGTGCCAGCGCCGACAGTCCTAACTATGGCTACACCTTC; CDR3: CASADSPNYGYTF
size: -; V: TRBV5-1; D: -; J: TRBJ2-1; DNA: TGCGCCAGCAGCTTATCCTACAATGAGCAGTTCTTC; CDR3: CASSLSYNEQFF
size: -; V: TRBV5-1; D: TRBD2; J: TRBJ2-3; DNA: TGCGCCAGCAGCCTACTAGCGGGAGTTACAGATACGCAGTATTTT; CDR3: CASSLLAGVTDTQYF
size: -; V: TRBV2; D: -; J: TRBJ1-1; DNA: TGTGCCAGCAGTGAGCGAAGCACTGAAGCTTTCTTT; CDR3: CASSERSTEAFF
size: -; V: TRBV6-5; D: -; J: TRBJ1-2; DNA: TGTGCCAGCAGAACAACGGCCGGAGAGCGCAGCTACACCTTC; CDR3: CASRTTAGERSYTF
size: -; V: TRBV6-4; D: -; J: TRBJ1-2; DNA: TGTGCCAGCAGTCTTACAGGGTTCCGGTTCTATGGCTACACCTTC; CDR3: CASSLTGFRFYGYTF
size: -; V: TRBV6-5; D: TRBD1; J: TRBJ2-7; DNA: TGTGCCAGCAGGTCGACAGGGGAGTACTACGAGCAGTACTTC; CDR3: CASRSTGEYYEQYF
size: -; V: TRBV7-3; D: -; J: TRBJ2-7; DNA: TGTGCCAGCAGCTTAGGACCAAACTACGAGCAGTACTTC; CDR3: CASSLGPNYEQYF
size: many; V: TRBV15; D: TRBD2; J: TRBJ2-3; DNA: TGTGCCACCAGCAGAGATCGGGGGGTGAGCACAGATACGCAGTATTTT; CDR3: CATSRDRGVSTDTQYF
size: -; V: TRBV18; D: -; J: TRBJ1-2; DNA: TGTGCCAGCTCACCGGAGTCTGCAACATATGGCTACACCTTC; CDR3: CASSPESATYGYTF
size: -; V: TRBV27; D: -; J: TRBJ1-1; DNA: TGTGCCAGCAGTCTACAGCGCCGGGACACTGAAGCTTTCTTT; CDR3: CASSLQRRDTEAFF
size: -; V: TRBV11-3; D: TRBD1; J: TRBJ2-1; DNA: TGTGCCAGCAGCCCTCTGACAGGGCACAATGAGCAGTTCTTC; CDR3: CASSPLTGHNEQFF
size: few; V: TRBV11-1; D: -; J: TRBJ2-7; DNA: TGTGCCAGCAGCTCTAGAGGGTTAGCCGAGCAGTACTTC; CDR3: CASSSRGLAEQYF
size: -; V: TRBV19; D: -; J: TRBJ2-5; DNA: TGTGCCAGTAGTATGGACAGCCAAGAGACCCAGTACTTC; CDR3: CASSMDSQETQYF
size: -; V: TRBV27; D: -; J: TRBJ2-7; DNA: TGTGCCAGCAGTTTACGAGGGTTGGCAAGCTCCTACGAGCAGTACTTC; CDR3: CASSLRGLASSYEQYF
size: -; V: TRBV5-4; D: -; J: TRBJ1-1; DNA: TGTGCCAGCAGCGGAGCGGGGGCCATGATGAACACTGAAGCTTTCTTT; CDR3: CASSGAGAMMNTEAFF
size: -; V: TRBV5-1; D: -; J: TRBJ2-4; DNA: TGCGCCAGCAGCTTCTTTCTAGCCAAAAACATTCAGTACTTC; CDR3: CASSFFLAKNIQYF
size: -; V: TRBV11-3; D: TRBD2; J: TRBJ2-1; DNA: TGTGCCAGCAGCAGTTCTAGCGGGAGGGCCGCTGAGCAGTTCTTC; CDR3: CASSSSSGRAAEQFF
size: -; V: TRBV2; D: -; J: TRBJ2-7; DNA: TGTGCCAGCAGTTGGGACCGGAGCTCCTACGAGCAGTACTTC; CDR3: CASSWDRSSYEQYF
size: -; V: TRBV4-1; D: TRBD1; J: TRBJ1-1; DNA: TGCGCCAGCAGCAACTTGGACAGGAGGACTGAAGCTTTCTTT; CDR3: CASSNLDRRTEAFF